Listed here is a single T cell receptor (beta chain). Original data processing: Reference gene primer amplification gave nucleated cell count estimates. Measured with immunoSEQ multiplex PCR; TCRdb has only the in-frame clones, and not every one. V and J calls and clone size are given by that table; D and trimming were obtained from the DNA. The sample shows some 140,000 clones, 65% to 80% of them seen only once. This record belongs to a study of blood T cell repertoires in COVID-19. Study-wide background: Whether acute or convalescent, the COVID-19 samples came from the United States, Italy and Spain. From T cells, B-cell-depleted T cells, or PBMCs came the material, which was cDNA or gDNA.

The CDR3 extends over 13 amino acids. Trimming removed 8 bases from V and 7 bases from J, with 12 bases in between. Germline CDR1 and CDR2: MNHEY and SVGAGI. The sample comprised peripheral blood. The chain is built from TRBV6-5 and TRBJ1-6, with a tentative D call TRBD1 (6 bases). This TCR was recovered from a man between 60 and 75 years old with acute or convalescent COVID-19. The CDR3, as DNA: TGTGCCAGCGAGGGAACAGGGAATTCACCCCTCCACTTT. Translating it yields CASEGTGNSPLHF.